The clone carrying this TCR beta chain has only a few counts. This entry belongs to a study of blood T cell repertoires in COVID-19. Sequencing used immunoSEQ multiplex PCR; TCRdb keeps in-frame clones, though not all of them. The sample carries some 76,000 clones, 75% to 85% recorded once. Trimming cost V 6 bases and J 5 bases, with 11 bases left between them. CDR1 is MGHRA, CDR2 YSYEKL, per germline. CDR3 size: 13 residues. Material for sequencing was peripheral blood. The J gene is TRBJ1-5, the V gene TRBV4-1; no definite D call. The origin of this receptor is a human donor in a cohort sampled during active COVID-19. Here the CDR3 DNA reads TGCGCCAGCAGTATCCGAGAGGATCAGCCCCAGCATTTT. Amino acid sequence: CASSIREDQPQHF.